The clone carrying this TCR beta chain was counted between two and nine times. The sample is drawn from a study of blood T cell repertoires in COVID-19. TCRdb's table, derived via immunoSEQ multiplex PCR, lists solely in-frame clones and lacks some. The data contain tens of thousands of clones, approximately 80% of them seen just once; the ten biggest clones take up 9.5% to 15%. This receptor was obtained from a human donor in a cohort sampled during active COVID-19. The material sequenced was peripheral blood.

CDR3 amino acids: CSAPIGGIKTGNEQFF. The DNA for the CDR3 is TGCAGCGCTCCGATTGGGGGGATCAAGACTGGGAATGAGCAGTTCTTC. The chain employs TRBV29-1 and TRBJ2-1; TRBD2 might be the D (6 bases). The CDR3 runs 16 residues. The germline V gene has CDR1 SQVTM and CDR2 ANQGSEA. The V end was cut by 7 bases, the J end by 7 bases, with 26 bases between.